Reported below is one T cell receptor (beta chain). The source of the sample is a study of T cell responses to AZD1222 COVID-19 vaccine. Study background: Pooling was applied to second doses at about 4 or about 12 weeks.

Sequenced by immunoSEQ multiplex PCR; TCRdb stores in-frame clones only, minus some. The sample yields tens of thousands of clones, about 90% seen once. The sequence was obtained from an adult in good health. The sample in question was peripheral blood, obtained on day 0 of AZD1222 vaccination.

The CDR3, as DNA: TGTGCCAGCAGCTTAAGGCTCGGGGGGCCCACCGGGGAGCTGTTTTTT. Encoded protein: CASSLRLGGPTGELFF. V gene TRBV7-2 combines with J gene TRBJ2-2; the D gene is possibly TRBD2 (7 bases). The germline V gene encodes CDR1 SGHTA and CDR2 FQGNSA. The CDR3 is 16 amino acids. The V end was cut by 2 bases, the J end by 4 bases, with 14 bases between.